One sample yielded the 4 T cell receptor beta chains listed below, sequenced in a study of Ad26.COV2.S vaccination and SARS-CoV-2 variants. Method: immunoSEQ multiplex PCR; TCRdb's copy keeps in-frame clones and lacks some. Of fewer than 500,000 clones in the sample, about 88% were seen once. Treatment defined: over 15 received Ad26.COV2.S at low or high dose, single or two shots; about five received placebo; per-sample allocation not given. The samples were gathered on day 63 after the first injection of vaccine or placebo. Source: peripheral blood, taken in a trial of Ad26.COV2.S vaccine versus placebo. The receptors here all came from a person between 18 and 65 years old who received the Ad26.COV2.S COVID-19 vaccine or a placebo.

V gene TRBV18 combines with J gene TRBJ2-5, with D tentatively TRBD2 (5 bases). Germline V lookup: CDR1 KGHSH, CDR2 LQKENI. The V end was cut by 6 bases, the J end by 4 bases, with 12 bases between. The CDR3 is 13 residues long. CDR3 bases: TGTGCCAGCTCCGGACCTAGCAGAGAGACCCAGTACTTC. Protein: CASSGPSRETQYF.

The rearrangement joins TRBV19 to TRBJ1-5; 9 bases are shared with TRBD1. The CDR3 sequence is 16 residues long. Trimming took 3 bases from V and 2 from J; bases not matched to a gene: 5. Germline lookup yields CDR1 LNHDA and CDR2 SQIVND (reference sequence). In nucleotides, the CDR3 is TGTGCCAGTAGTATTTCCTGGGACAGGGGCAATCAGCCCCAGCATTTT. This sequence encodes CASSISWDRGNQPQHF.

The rearrangement joins TRBV13 to TRBJ2-1, with 12 nucleotides matching TRBD2. The trim removed 1 base at V and 6 bases at J, leaving 1 base unmatched. Germline V gives CDR1 PRHDT, CDR2 FYEKMQ (reference sequence). CDR3 length equals 15 residues. The CDR3 is CASSLELAGGNEQFF. CDR3 bases: TGTGCCAGCAGCTTAGAACTAGCGGGGGGCAATGAGCAGTTCTTC.

This chain connects TRBV3-1 (or the pseudogene TRBV3-2) to TRBJ2-1; D remains ambiguous. CDR1 is LGHDT and CDR2 is YNNKEL in the germline V gene (reference sequence). The CDR3 spans 12 residues. V lost 0 bases and J 8 bases, leaving 5 bases between the germline ends. This CDR3 reads CASSQDRHEQFF. The DNA for the CDR3 is TGTGCCAGCAGCCAAGATCGGCATGAGCAGTTCTTC.